A selection of T cell receptor beta chains follows, all from one sample in a study of blood T cell repertoires in COVID-19. Profiling relied on immunoSEQ multiplex PCR, and the TCRdb table lists in-frame clones only, not all of them. The data hold about 62,000 clones, with 80% to 90% observed a single time. The material sequenced was peripheral blood. Receptor source: a woman aged 60-75 years with COVID-19, enrolled during active disease. CDR3s include the opening cysteine and the closing phenylalanine or tryptophan. Fields, in order: J gene, clone size, D gene, V gene, CDR3 protein, CDR3 DNA. A D gene is named only where the DNA matches it firmly. For some rows the clone size is stated as once, few or many, or as a class when expanded; others skip it.

J gene: TRBJ2-7
clone size: .
D gene: TRBD2
V gene: TRBV28
CDR3 protein: CASSLSRRTSGSVSDEQYF
CDR3 DNA: TGTGCCAGCAGTTTATCCCGGCGGACTAGCGGGAGCGTATCGGACGAGCAGTACTTC

J gene: TRBJ1-2
clone size: .
D gene: .
V gene: TRBV6-5
CDR3 protein: CASSYRGRGGYGYTF
CDR3 DNA: TGTGCCAGCAGTTACCGTGGCAGGGGTGGCTATGGCTACACCTTC

J gene: TRBJ2-5
clone size: .
D gene: .
V gene: TRBV5-5
CDR3 protein: CASSPPAGLQETQYF
CDR3 DNA: TGTGCCAGCAGCCCGCCGGCGGGGCTACAAGAGACCCAGTACTTC

J gene: TRBJ2-7
clone size: .
D gene: TRBD2
V gene: TRBV5-3
CDR3 protein: CARSKGTSGDSDEQYF
CDR3 DNA: TGTGCCAGAAGCAAAGGGACTAGCGGGGATTCCGACGAGCAGTACTTC

J gene: TRBJ2-1
clone size: .
D gene: TRBD2
V gene: TRBV3-1/TRBV3-2
CDR3 protein: CASSQVGLAGVEQFF
CDR3 DNA: TGTGCCAGCAGCCAAGTGGGACTAGCGGGAGTTGAGCAGTTCTTC

J gene: TRBJ2-1
clone size: .
D gene: .
V gene: TRBV5-1
CDR3 protein: CASSLVGGTQFF
CDR3 DNA: TGCGCCAGCAGCTTGGTAGGGGGAACCCAGTTCTTC

J gene: TRBJ1-5
clone size: .
D gene: .
V gene: TRBV4-2
CDR3 protein: CASSQGTGTSNQPQHF
CDR3 DNA: TGTGCCAGCAGCCAGGGCACAGGGACGAGCAATCAGCCCCAGCATTTT

J gene: TRBJ2-7
clone size: once
D gene: TRBD1
V gene: TRBV5-1
CDR3 protein: CASSLGQGASYEQYF
CDR3 DNA: TGCGCCAGCAGCTTGGGGCAGGGGGCCTCCTACGAGCAGTACTTC

J gene: TRBJ1-4
clone size: .
D gene: .
V gene: TRBV18
CDR3 protein: CASSPPGQYNEKLFF
CDR3 DNA: TGTGCCAGCTCACCACCCGGACAGTATAATGAAAAACTGTTTTTT

J gene: TRBJ1-1
clone size: .
D gene: .
V gene: TRBV2
CDR3 protein: CASRRHGQPNTEAFF
CDR3 DNA: TGTGCCAGCAGACGCCATGGACAACCGAACACTGAAGCTTTCTTT

J gene: TRBJ1-1
clone size: .
D gene: TRBD1
V gene: TRBV9
CDR3 protein: CASSVGAGGLNTEAFF
CDR3 DNA: TGTGCCAGCAGCGTAGGGGCAGGGGGCTTGAACACTGAAGCTTTCTTT

J gene: TRBJ1-3
clone size: .
D gene: .
V gene: TRBV6-5
CDR3 protein: CASRPPGGRRNTIYF
CDR3 DNA: TGTGCCAGCAGACCCCCGGGGGGAAGGAGAAACACCATATATTTT

J gene: TRBJ1-1
clone size: .
D gene: TRBD1
V gene: TRBV6-5
CDR3 protein: CASSRQGATEAFF
CDR3 DNA: TGTGCCAGCAGTCGACAGGGGGCCACTGAAGCTTTCTTT

J gene: TRBJ2-6
clone size: once
D gene: .
V gene: TRBV28
CDR3 protein: CATSPGHTLSGANVLTF
CDR3 DNA: TGTGCCACCTCACCGGGACACACCCTCTCTGGGGCCAACGTCCTGACTTTC

J gene: TRBJ1-3
clone size: .
D gene: TRBD1
V gene: TRBV7-6
CDR3 protein: CASSFDRAGNTIYF
CDR3 DNA: TGTGCCAGCAGCTTTGACAGGGCTGGAAACACCATATATTTT

J gene: TRBJ1-2
clone size: .
D gene: .
V gene: TRBV19
CDR3 protein: CASSMGGRRGSGYTF
CDR3 DNA: TGTGCCAGTAGTATGGGGGGACGGAGAGGTAGCGGCTACACCTTC

J gene: TRBJ2-7
clone size: .
D gene: .
V gene: TRBV27
CDR3 protein: CASASIVTYEQYF
CDR3 DNA: TGTGCCAGCGCCTCCATAGTAACCTACGAGCAGTACTTC

J gene: TRBJ1-6
clone size: .
D gene: .
V gene: TRBV21-1
CDR3 protein: CASSPSVAPLHF
CDR3 DNA: TGTGCCAGCAGTCCATCGGTGGCACCCCTCCACTTT

J gene: TRBJ2-7
clone size: .
D gene: TRBD1
V gene: TRBV7-9
CDR3 protein: CASSLRDRGLGQYF
CDR3 DNA: TGTGCCAGCAGCTTACGGGACAGGGGTTTAGGGCAGTACTTC

J gene: TRBJ2-7
clone size: .
D gene: .
V gene: TRBV5-1
CDR3 protein: CASKRFSSYEQYF
CDR3 DNA: TGCGCCAGCAAGCGGTTCAGCTCCTACGAGCAGTACTTC

J gene: TRBJ2-2
clone size: .
D gene: .
V gene: TRBV5-1
CDR3 protein: CASSLMVVRRTGELFF
CDR3 DNA: TGCGCCAGCAGCTTGATGGTCGTGAGGAGAACCGGGGAGCTGTTTTTT

J gene: TRBJ1-1
clone size: .
D gene: .
V gene: TRBV19
CDR3 protein: CASSTGVGTEAFF
CDR3 DNA: TGTGCCAGTAGTACAGGGGTAGGGACTGAAGCTTTCTTT

J gene: TRBJ1-2
clone size: .
D gene: .
V gene: TRBV24-1
CDR3 protein: CATSALGLRYTF
CDR3 DNA: TGTGCCACCAGCGCTCTGGGGCTACGCTACACCTTC

J gene: TRBJ1-2
clone size: .
D gene: .
V gene: TRBV28
CDR3 protein: CASSSPAGGAFYGYTF
CDR3 DNA: TGTGCCAGCAGTTCCCCCGCGGGGGGGGCGTTCTATGGCTACACCTTC

J gene: TRBJ1-4
clone size: .
D gene: TRBD1
V gene: TRBV24-1
CDR3 protein: CATSDSRTGLNEKLFF
CDR3 DNA: TGTGCCACCAGTGATTCCAGGACAGGATTAAATGAAAAACTGTTTTTT

J gene: TRBJ1-4
clone size: .
D gene: .
V gene: TRBV30
CDR3 protein: CAWSPQEKLFF
CDR3 DNA: TGTGCCTGGAGTCCCCAGGAAAAACTGTTTTTT

J gene: TRBJ1-1
clone size: .
D gene: .
V gene: TRBV27
CDR3 protein: CASTLTEQNTEAFF
CDR3 DNA: TGTGCCAGCACCCTGACAGAGCAGAACACTGAAGCTTTCTTT

J gene: TRBJ2-4
clone size: .
D gene: TRBD1
V gene: TRBV19
CDR3 protein: CASSSRGPENIQYF
CDR3 DNA: TGTGCCAGTAGTTCCAGGGGGCCGGAAAACATTCAGTACTTC

J gene: TRBJ2-1
clone size: .
D gene: TRBD1
V gene: TRBV19
CDR3 protein: CASSLTGGRNEQFF
CDR3 DNA: TGTGCCAGTAGTCTCACAGGGGGCCGGAATGAGCAGTTCTTC

J gene: TRBJ1-3
clone size: .
D gene: .
V gene: TRBV28
CDR3 protein: CASSTHSAGGNTIYF
CDR3 DNA: TGTGCCAGCAGTACCCATTCAGCGGGGGGAAACACCATATATTTT

J gene: TRBJ2-7
clone size: .
D gene: TRBD2
V gene: TRBV19
CDR3 protein: CASSVRTSGRTYEQYF
CDR3 DNA: TGTGCCAGTAGTGTGCGGACTAGCGGGAGAACCTACGAGCAGTACTTC

J gene: TRBJ2-7
clone size: once
D gene: TRBD2
V gene: TRBV28
CDR3 protein: CASSLAGGSLRMGEQYF
CDR3 DNA: TGTGCCAGCAGCCTAGCGGGAGGGTCCCTCCGGATGGGGGAGCAGTACTTC

J gene: TRBJ1-2
clone size: .
D gene: .
V gene: TRBV24-1
CDR3 protein: CATSDTGFYGYTF
CDR3 DNA: TGTGCCACCAGTGATACGGGTTTTTATGGCTACACCTTC

J gene: TRBJ1-3
clone size: .
D gene: .
V gene: TRBV9
CDR3 protein: CASTTSGSGGNTIYF
CDR3 DNA: TGTGCCAGCACCACTTCGGGGTCAGGAGGAAACACCATATATTTT

J gene: TRBJ2-7
clone size: .
D gene: TRBD2
V gene: TRBV7-2
CDR3 protein: CASSSSGSYEQYF
CDR3 DNA: TGTGCCAGCAGCTCGAGCGGGAGCTACGAGCAGTACTTC

J gene: TRBJ1-5
clone size: .
D gene: .
V gene: TRBV13
CDR3 protein: CASSWGRGSNQPQHF
CDR3 DNA: TGTGCCAGCAGCTGGGGGAGGGGGAGCAATCAGCCCCAGCATTTT

J gene: TRBJ2-1
clone size: .
D gene: .
V gene: TRBV7-7
CDR3 protein: CASSLVGGGFDEQFF
CDR3 DNA: TGTGCTAGCAGCTTAGTGGGAGGGGGGTTCGATGAGCAGTTCTTC

J gene: TRBJ1-5
clone size: .
D gene: .
V gene: TRBV6-5
CDR3 protein: CASSRGTDFNQPQHF
CDR3 DNA: TGTGCCAGCAGCCGGGGGACCGATTTTAATCAGCCCCAGCATTTT

J gene: TRBJ1-5
clone size: .
D gene: .
V gene: TRBV12-5
CDR3 protein: CASGNGHNQPQHF
CDR3 DNA: TGTGCTAGTGGTAACGGACACAATCAGCCCCAGCATTTT

J gene: TRBJ2-7
clone size: .
D gene: .
V gene: TRBV19
CDR3 protein: CASTPDGGPYEQYF
CDR3 DNA: TGTGCCAGTACCCCGGACGGGGGGCCTTACGAGCAGTACTTC

J gene: TRBJ1-5
clone size: .
D gene: TRBD1
V gene: TRBV6-6
CDR3 protein: CASSYRGRMDQPQHF
CDR3 DNA: TGTGCCAGCAGTTACAGGGGGCGGATGGATCAGCCCCAGCATTTT

J gene: TRBJ1-5
clone size: once
D gene: TRBD1
V gene: TRBV15
CDR3 protein: CATSRDQGGDQPQHF
CDR3 DNA: TGTGCCACCAGCAGAGATCAGGGGGGCGATCAGCCCCAGCATTTT

J gene: TRBJ1-2
clone size: .
D gene: TRBD1
V gene: TRBV24-1
CDR3 protein: CATSDTHPDRGHGYTF
CDR3 DNA: TGTGCCACCAGTGATACGCACCCGGACAGGGGGCATGGCTACACCTTC

J gene: TRBJ1-1
clone size: .
D gene: .
V gene: TRBV12-3/TRBV12-4
CDR3 protein: CASSHSTEGEAFF
CDR3 DNA: TGTGCCAGCAGCCACAGTACAGAGGGTGAAGCTTTCTTT

J gene: TRBJ2-2
clone size: once
D gene: TRBD1
V gene: TRBV5-1
CDR3 protein: CASSRTGGAGTGELFF
CDR3 DNA: TGCGCCAGCAGCAGGACAGGGGGCGCGGGCACCGGGGAGCTGTTTTTT

J gene: TRBJ2-1
clone size: .
D gene: .
V gene: TRBV7-2
CDR3 protein: CASSLAPAVGGEQFF
CDR3 DNA: TGTGCCAGCAGCTTAGCGCCGGCTGTCGGGGGTGAGCAGTTCTTC

J gene: TRBJ2-4
clone size: .
D gene: TRBD2
V gene: TRBV7-2
CDR3 protein: CASRSSGGTGGIQYF
CDR3 DNA: TGTGCCAGCAGATCTAGCGGGGGGACCGGGGGCATTCAGTACTTC

J gene: TRBJ2-7
clone size: .
D gene: TRBD2
V gene: TRBV6-5
CDR3 protein: CASSREGRYEQYF
CDR3 DNA: TGTGCCAGCAGCAGGGAGGGCCGGTACGAGCAGTACTTC